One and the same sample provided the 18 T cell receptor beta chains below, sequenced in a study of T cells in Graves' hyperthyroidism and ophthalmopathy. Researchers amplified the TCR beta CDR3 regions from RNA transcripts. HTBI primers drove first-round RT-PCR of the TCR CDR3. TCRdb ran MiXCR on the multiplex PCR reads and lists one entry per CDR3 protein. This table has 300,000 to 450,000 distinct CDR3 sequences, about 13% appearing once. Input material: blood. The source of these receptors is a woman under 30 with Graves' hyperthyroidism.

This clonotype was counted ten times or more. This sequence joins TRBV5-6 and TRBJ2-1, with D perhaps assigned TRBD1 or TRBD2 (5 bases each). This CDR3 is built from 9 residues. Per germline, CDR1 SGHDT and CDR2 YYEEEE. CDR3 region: CGGGNEQFF. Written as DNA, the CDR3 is TGTGGTGGGGGCAATGAGCAGTTCTTC.

The CDR3 loop is CAWSGPGPNEQFF. CDR3 nucleotide sequence: TGTGCCTGGAGTGGGCCAGGGCCAAATGAGCAGTTCTTC. The chain links TRBV30 to TRBJ2-1; a weak D match, TRBD1 (5 bases). Germline lookup yields CDR1 GTSNPN and CDR2 SVGIG (reference sequence). The CDR3 runs 13 residues. Trimming removed 1 base at V and 7 bases at J, with 11 bases between. The entire variable domain, with the rest obtained from reference TRBV30 and TRBJ2-1, is as follows: SQTIHQWPATLVQPVGSPLSLECTVEGTSNPNLYWYRQAAGRGLQLLFYSVGIGQISSEVPQNLSASRPQDRQFILSSKKLLLSDSGFYLCAWSGPGPNEQFFGPGTRLTVL.

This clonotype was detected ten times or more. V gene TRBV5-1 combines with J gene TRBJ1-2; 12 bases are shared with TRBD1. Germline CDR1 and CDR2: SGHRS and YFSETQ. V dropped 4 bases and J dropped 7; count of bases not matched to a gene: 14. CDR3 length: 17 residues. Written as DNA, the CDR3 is TGCGCCAGCAGCCCACCCGGGACAGGGGGCAACGATTTTGGCTACACCTTC. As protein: CASSPPGTGGNDFGYTF.

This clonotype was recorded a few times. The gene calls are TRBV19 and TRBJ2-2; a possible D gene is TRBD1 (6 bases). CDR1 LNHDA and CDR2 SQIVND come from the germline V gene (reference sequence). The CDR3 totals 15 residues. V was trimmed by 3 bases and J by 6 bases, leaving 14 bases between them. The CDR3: CASSMQGQRSGELFF. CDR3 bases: TGTGCCAGTAGTATGCAGGGACAAAGATCCGGGGAGCTGTTTTTT.

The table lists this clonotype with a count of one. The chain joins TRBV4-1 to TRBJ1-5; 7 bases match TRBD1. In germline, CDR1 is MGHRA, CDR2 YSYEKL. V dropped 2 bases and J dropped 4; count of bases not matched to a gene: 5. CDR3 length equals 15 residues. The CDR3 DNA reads TGCGCCAGCAGCCAACTGGGACAGCAGAATCAGCCCCAGCATTTT. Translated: CASSQLGQQNQPQHF.

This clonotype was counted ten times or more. The CDR3 DNA sequence: TGTGCCAGCAGCCCCGACGGGGAATTTGTGAATGAGCAGTTCTTC. Translated: CASSPDGEFVNEQFF. The chain employs TRBV7-3 and TRBJ2-1; tentative D call: TRBD2 (5 bases). V was cut by 5 bases and J by 7 bases, with 18 bases left in between. Germline loops: CDR1 SGHTA, CDR2 FQGTGA. This CDR3 is 15 amino acids long. The entire variable domain, with the rest obtained from reference TRBV7-3 and TRBJ2-1, is as follows: GAGVSQTPSNKVTEKGKYVELRCDPISGHTALYWYRQSLGQGPEFLIYFQGTGAADDSGLPNDRFFAVRPEGSVSTLKIQRTERGDSAVYLCASSPDGEFVNEQFFGPGTRLTVL.

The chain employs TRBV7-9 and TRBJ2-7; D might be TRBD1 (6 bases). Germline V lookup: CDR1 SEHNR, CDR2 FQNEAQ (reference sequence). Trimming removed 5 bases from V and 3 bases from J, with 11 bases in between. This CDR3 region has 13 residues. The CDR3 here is CASSNREHYEQYF. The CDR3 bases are TGTGCCAGCAGCAACAGGGAGCACTACGAGCAGTACTTC.

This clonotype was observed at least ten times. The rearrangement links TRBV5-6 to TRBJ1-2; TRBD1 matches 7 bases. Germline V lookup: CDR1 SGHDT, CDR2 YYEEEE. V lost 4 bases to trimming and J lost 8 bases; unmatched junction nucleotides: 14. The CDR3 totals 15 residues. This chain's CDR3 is CASSTLDRVVSGYTF. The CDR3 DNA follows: TGTGCCAGCAGCACCCTAGACAGGGTAGTATCGGGCTACACCTTC.

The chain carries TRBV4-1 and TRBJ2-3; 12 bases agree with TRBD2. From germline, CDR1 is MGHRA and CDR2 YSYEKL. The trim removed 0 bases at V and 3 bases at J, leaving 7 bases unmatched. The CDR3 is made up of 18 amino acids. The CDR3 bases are TGCGCCAGCAGCCAAGAATGGAGCACTAGCGGGAGGACAGATACGCAGTATTTT. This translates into CASSQEWSTSGRTDTQYF.

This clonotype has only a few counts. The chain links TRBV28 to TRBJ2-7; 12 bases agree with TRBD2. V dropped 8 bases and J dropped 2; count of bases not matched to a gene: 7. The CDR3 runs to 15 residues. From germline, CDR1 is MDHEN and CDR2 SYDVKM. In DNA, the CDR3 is TGTGCCAGCCAGACTAGCGGGAGATTCCCCTACGAGCAGTACTTC. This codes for CASQTSGRFPYEQYF. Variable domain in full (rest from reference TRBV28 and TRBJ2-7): DVKVTQSSRYLVKRTGEKVFLECVQDMDHENMFWYRQDPGLGLRLIYFSYDVKMKEKGDIPEGYSVSREKKERFSLILESASTNQTSMYLCASQTSGRFPYEQYFGPGTRLTVT.

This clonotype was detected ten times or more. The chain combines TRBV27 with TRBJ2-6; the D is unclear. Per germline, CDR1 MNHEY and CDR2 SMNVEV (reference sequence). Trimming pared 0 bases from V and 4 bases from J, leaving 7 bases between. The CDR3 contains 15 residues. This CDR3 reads CASSLSKNGANVLTF. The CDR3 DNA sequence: TGTGCCAGCAGTTTATCGAAGAACGGGGCCAACGTCCTGACTTTC.

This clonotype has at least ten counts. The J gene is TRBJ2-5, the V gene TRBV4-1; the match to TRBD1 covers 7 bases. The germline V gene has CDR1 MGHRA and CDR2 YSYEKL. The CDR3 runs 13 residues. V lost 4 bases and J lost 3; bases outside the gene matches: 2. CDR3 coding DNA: TGCGCCAGCAGCCGTGGGACAGAAGAGACCCAGTACTTC. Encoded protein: CASSRGTEETQYF.

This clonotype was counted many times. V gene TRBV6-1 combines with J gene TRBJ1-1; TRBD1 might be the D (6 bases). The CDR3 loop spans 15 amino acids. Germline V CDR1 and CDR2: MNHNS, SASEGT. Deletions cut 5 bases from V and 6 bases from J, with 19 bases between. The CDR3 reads CASSQDRRPVPEAFF. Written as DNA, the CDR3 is TGTGCCAGCAGTCAAGACAGGCGGCCGGTCCCTGAAGCTTTCTTT.

The CDR3 DNA is TGCAGCGTTGACGTCCAGGGGGCTTACAATGAGCAGTTCTTC. Protein sequence: CSVDVQGAYNEQFF. The chain is built from TRBV29-1 and TRBJ2-1, with 8 positions matching TRBD1. CDR3 length: 14 residues. Germline CDR1 and CDR2: SQVTM and ANQGSEA. V lost 3 bases, J lost 4 bases, and 5 bases stayed unmatched.

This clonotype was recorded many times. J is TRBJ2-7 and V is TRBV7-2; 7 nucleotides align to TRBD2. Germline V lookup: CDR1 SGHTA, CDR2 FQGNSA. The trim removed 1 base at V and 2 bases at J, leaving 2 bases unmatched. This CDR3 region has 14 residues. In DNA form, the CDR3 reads TGTGCCAGCAGCTTAGGGGAGGGTCCCTACGAGCAGTACTTC. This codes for CASSLGEGPYEQYF.

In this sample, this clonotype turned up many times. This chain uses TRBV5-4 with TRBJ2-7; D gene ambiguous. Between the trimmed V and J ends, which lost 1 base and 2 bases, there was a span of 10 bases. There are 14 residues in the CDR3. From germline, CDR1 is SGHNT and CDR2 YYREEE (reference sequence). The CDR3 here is CASSLPQEPYEQYF. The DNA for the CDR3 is TGTGCCAGCAGCTTGCCGCAGGAGCCCTACGAGCAGTACTTC.

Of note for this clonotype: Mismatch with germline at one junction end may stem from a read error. This CDR3 is CASTLGGRQAPYGYTF. CDR3 in DNA: TGTGCCAGCACCTTAGGGGGACGACAGGCACCCTATGGCTACACCTTC. The V call is TRBV7-2, the J call TRBJ1-2, with a tentative D call TRBD1 (6 bases). Germline V gene lookup returns CDR1 SGHTA and CDR2 FQGNSA. The CDR3 totals 16 residues.

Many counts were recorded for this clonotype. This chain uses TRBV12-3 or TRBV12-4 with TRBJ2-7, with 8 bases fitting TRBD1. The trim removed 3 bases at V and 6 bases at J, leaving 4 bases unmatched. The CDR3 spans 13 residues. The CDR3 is CASSFEQGAEQYF. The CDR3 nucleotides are TGTGCCAGCAGTTTCGAGCAGGGGGCCGAGCAGTACTTC.